One sample yielded the 17 T cell receptor beta chains listed below, sequenced in a study of blood T cell repertoires in COVID-19. Here immunoSEQ multiplex PCR was the method, and the copy in TCRdb shows in-frame clones only, minus some. The sample shows 200,000 to 300,000 clones, about nine tenths of them seen only once. Sequenced input: PBMCs or T cells enriched from blood (not recorded which). These receptors all come from a woman between 18 and 29 years old who had recovered from COVID-19.

The rearrangement links TRBV11-2 to TRBJ1-6, with 9 bases that match TRBD1. CDR1 SGHAT and CDR2 FQNNGV come from the germline V gene. The CDR3 contains 15 residues. The V and J ends lost 6 bases and 3 bases, in that order; junction bases with no gene match: 3. The CDR3 DNA follows: TGTGCCAGCAGTAAGACAGGGGGCTATAATTCACCCCTCCACTTT. Its translation: CASSKTGGYNSPLHF.

V usage is TRBV4-1 and J usage is TRBJ2-1; 9 bases are a match to TRBD2. CDR1 and CDR2 from the germline V gene are MGHRA and YSYEKL. The trim removed 3 bases at V and 7 bases at J, leaving 10 bases unmatched. The CDR3 spans 16 residues. CDR3 nucleotides: TGCGCCAGCAGCCACCTTGCGGGAGGGCCTGGTAATGAGCAGTTCTTC. Encoded protein: CASSHLAGGPGNEQFF.

The sample holds a few counts of this clone. The chain is built from TRBV29-1 and TRBJ1-2; 8 bases match TRBD1. Germline V gene sequence: CDR1 SQVTM, CDR2 ANQGSEA. This CDR3 is built from 16 residues. J lost 4 bases, V lost 3 bases, and 13 bases had no gene match. The CDR3: CSVDSPGQEYLYGYTF. CDR3 nucleotides: TGCAGCGTTGATTCCCCGGGACAGGAATACCTCTATGGCTACACCTTC.

The rearrangement links TRBV7-8 to TRBJ2-1, with TRBD2 as a possible D gene (6 bases). This CDR3 contains 13 residues. V lost 3 bases, J lost 9 bases, and 12 bases lay in between. CDR1 SGHVS and CDR2 FQNEAQ come from the germline V gene. The CDR3 is CASSFRSGVEQFF. CDR3 in DNA: TGTGCCAGCAGCTTTCGGTCGGGGGTTGAGCAGTTCTTC.

A single count supports this clone. V and J are TRBV19 and TRBJ1-5; 9 nucleotides match TRBD1. CDR1 is LNHDA and CDR2 is SQIVND in the germline V gene (reference sequence). The CDR3 has 14 residues. J gave up 4 bases and V 8 bases, and 6 bases lay outside the gene matches. The CDR3, as DNA: TGTGCCAGTGGGGACAGGGTGAAGAATCAGCCCCAGCATTTT. It translates to CASGDRVKNQPQHF. Looking up the rest from reference TRBV19 and TRBJ1-5 gives the full variable domain: DGGITQSPKYLFRKEGQNVTLSCEQNLNHDAMYWYRQDPGQGLRLIYYSQIVNDFQKGDIAEGYSVSREKKESFPLTVTSAQKNPTAFYLCASGDRVKNQPQHFGDGTRLSIL.

This clone was picked up one time. The gene calls are TRBV4-1 and TRBJ2-7, with 8 bases fitting TRBD2. Per the germline V gene, CDR1 is MGHRA and CDR2 is YSYEKL. The CDR3 has 16 residues. V lost 1 base to trimming and J lost 3 bases; unmatched junction nucleotides: 8. The CDR3 region is CASSQVFGGDYYEQYF. DNA of the CDR3: TGCGCCAGCAGCCAAGTGTTCGGGGGGGATTACTACGAGCAGTACTTC.

The rearrangement links TRBV5-6 to TRBJ2-1; 11 bases map to TRBD2. This CDR3 spans 15 amino acids. The germline gives CDR1 SGHDT, CDR2 YYEEEE. Trimming at V came to 2 bases and at J to 5 bases, leaving 3 bases not matched to a gene. The CDR3 DNA reads TGTGCCAGCAGCTTCTTAGCGGGAGGGAACAATGAGCAGTTCTTC. It is translated as CASSFLAGGNNEQFF.

This clone was detected a few times. The rearrangement links TRBV18 to TRBJ1-2, with 7 positions matching TRBD1. Germline V gene lookup returns CDR1 KGHSH and CDR2 LQKENI. This CDR3 is built from 17 residues. V shed 3 bases, J shed 0 bases, and the junction held 10 bases outside the gene matches. This CDR3 reads CASSPTGLGLSNYGYTF. Here the CDR3 DNA reads TGTGCCAGCTCACCGACAGGGTTGGGACTTTCTAACTATGGCTACACCTTC.

The chain employs TRBV11-3 and TRBJ1-6, with D uncertain. The ends were cut back, 0 bases at V and 0 bases at J, with 6 bases in the middle. Per the germline V gene, CDR1 is SGHNT and CDR2 is YENEEA. The CDR3 has 16 amino acids. The CDR3 reads CASSLEGSSYNSPLHF. DNA of the CDR3: TGTGCCAGCAGCTTAGAGGGGAGCTCCTATAATTCACCCCTCCACTTT.

J is TRBJ1-2 and V is TRBV28; 7 bases agree with TRBD1. This CDR3 is built from 14 residues. Germline values: CDR1 MDHEN, CDR2 SYDVKM. The J segment lost 4 bases and the V segment lost 8 bases, leaving 10 bases of the junction unmatched. The CDR3 coding sequence is TGTGCCAGCCAAACAGGGACAGACTCCTATGGCTACACCTTC. Its protein product is CASQTGTDSYGYTF.

This chain links TRBV28 with TRBJ1-5, with D unclear. There are 15 residues in the CDR3. Deletions cut 5 bases from V and 1 base from J, with 12 bases between. Germline-derived CDR1 and CDR2 are MDHEN and SYDVKM. The CDR3 reads CASSSVSPSNQPQHF. The CDR3 DNA is TGTGCCAGCAGTAGTGTGAGTCCGAGCAATCAGCCCCAGCATTTT.

This sequence joins TRBV5-6 and TRBJ2-7; TRBD1 matches 8 bases. Unmatched junction bases numbered 8, after V lost 3 bases and J lost 6 bases. Per the germline V gene, CDR1 is SGHDT and CDR2 is YYEEEE. The CDR3 loop spans 14 amino acids. CDR3 residues: CASSSPDRVREQYF. CDR3 DNA: TGTGCCAGCAGCTCGCCGGACAGGGTGCGCGAGCAGTACTTC.

The table lists this clone with a count of one. The chain carries TRBV9 and TRBJ1-4, with D possibly matching TRBD1 (6 bases). Trimming removed 4 bases from V and 0 bases from J, with 10 bases in between. From germline, CDR1 is SGDLS and CDR2 YYNGEE. The CDR3 runs to 15 residues. For the CDR3, the DNA is TGTGCCAGCAGCACCTCAGGGGCAACTAATGAAAAACTGTTTTTT. Protein sequence: CASSTSGATNEKLFF.

This chain uses TRBV4-1 with TRBJ2-1; 7 bases line up with TRBD1. After removal of 1 base from V and 7 bases from J, the junction contained 7 bases not matched to a gene. The CDR3 consists of 15 residues. Germline-derived CDR1 and CDR2 are MGHRA and YSYEKL. The CDR3 protein is CASSQGARQGNEQFF. The CDR3 region has the DNA TGCGCCAGCAGCCAAGGGGCAAGACAGGGAAATGAGCAGTTCTTC.

In this sample, this clone turned up once. This chain joins TRBV6-5 and TRBJ1-1, with a tentative D call TRBD1 (5 bases). This CDR3 has 14 amino acids. Trimming cost V 4 bases and J 3 bases, with 12 bases left between them. Looked up from germline, CDR1 is MNHEY and CDR2 is SVGAGI. The CDR3 loop is CASSSFVGDTEAFF. The DNA for the CDR3 is TGTGCCAGCAGTTCTTTTGTAGGGGACACTGAAGCTTTCTTT.

The chain employs TRBV19 and TRBJ1-1; perhaps TRBD1 as D (5 bases). Germline-derived CDR1 and CDR2 are LNHDA and SQIVND (reference sequence). V lost 7 bases and J lost 4, with 16 bases in between. CDR3 size: 14 residues. The DNA of the CDR3 is TGTGCCAGTACCCTGGGGCGTTTTGGCACTGAAGCTTTCTTT. It encodes CASTLGRFGTEAFF.

The chain links TRBV29-1 to TRBJ1-2; D perhaps matches TRBD1 (6 bases). V lost 4 bases and J lost 2, with 26 bases in between. CDR1 and CDR2 (germline): SQVTM, ANQGSEA. The CDR3 contains 18 residues. Here the CDR3 reads CSVVYLSGHDRLNYGYTF. The CDR3 DNA follows: TGCAGCGTTGTGTACCTATCGGGACACGATCGCTTGAACTATGGCTACACCTTC.